Following are 4 T cell receptor beta chains from one sample sequenced in a study of blood T cell repertoires in COVID-19. The protocol was immunoSEQ multiplex PCR, while the TCRdb copy is restricted to in-frame clones and leaves out a portion. The sample includes roughly 14,000 clones, more than 70% seen only once; the top ten take more than 7.5%. Input material: peripheral blood. The receptors originated from a man aged 65 to 85 with acute or convalescent COVID-19.

CDR3 nucleotide sequence: TGTGCCAGCAGCTCCCAGGGTAGCGGAGATTACAATGAGCAGTTCTTC. Translated, it gives CASSSQGSGDYNEQFF. This sequence joins TRBV7-2 and TRBJ2-1; D may be TRBD2 (6 bases). The CDR3 sequence is 16 residues long. The germline gives CDR1 SGHTA, CDR2 FQGNSA. Trimming cost V 4 bases and J 4 bases, with 17 bases left between them. Combining the CDR3 with reference TRBV7-2 and TRBJ2-1 gives the whole variable domain GAGVSQSPSNKVTEKGKDVELRCDPISGHTALYWYRQSLGQGLEFLIYFQGNSAPDKSGLPSDRFSAERTGGSVSTLTIQRTQQEDSAVYLCASSSQGSGDYNEQFFGPGTRLTVL.

This chain uses TRBV7-9 with TRBJ1-6, with a possible D match to TRBD1 (5 bases). The germline V gene has CDR1 SEHNR and CDR2 FQNEAQ (reference sequence). The CDR3 totals 13 residues. V gave up 6 bases and J gave up 7 bases, with 10 bases separating them. As DNA, the CDR3 is TGTGCCAGCAGGGACACAGGAAATTCACCCCTCCACTTT. Amino acid sequence: CASRDTGNSPLHF.

On this clone itself: Other DNA sequences in this sample translate to the same CDR3. V gene TRBV11-2 combines with J gene TRBJ2-1; 8 nucleotides align to TRBD2. CDR3 size: 16 residues. Germline CDR1 reads SGHAT; CDR2 reads FQNNGV. The junction had 5 bases not matched to a gene; V was cut back by 2 bases and J by 2 bases. CDR3 nucleotide sequence: TGTGCCAGCAGCTTACGGGGGCGGGGGGCCTACAATGAGCAGTTCTTC. Its translation is CASSLRGRGAYNEQFF.

The rearrangement uses TRBV11-2 and TRBJ2-3, with D perhaps matching TRBD2 (6 bases). Germline lookup yields CDR1 SGHAT and CDR2 FQNNGV. There are 15 residues in the CDR3. Trimming stripped 0 bases from V and 3 bases from J, with 10 bases between. CDR3 in amino acids: CASSLDSAGTDTQYF. CDR3 sequence (DNA): TGTGCCAGCAGCTTAGATTCGGCGGGGACAGATACGCAGTATTTT. Full variable domain (remainder filled in from reference TRBV11-2 and TRBJ2-3): EAGVAQSPRYKIIEKRQSVAFWCNPISGHATLYWYQQILGQGPKLLIQFQNNGVVDDSQLPKDRFSAERLKGVDSTLKIQPAKLEDSAVYLCASSLDSAGTDTQYFGPGTRLTVL.